This paragraph covers one TCR beta chain sequence. It has no known antigen specificity. No qualities accompany the bases; no much larger clone lies one base away. Naive CD8 T cell libraries were made from about 20,000 to 1,000,000 sorted cells using 10%, 30% or 50% of purified RNA. On a BD FACSAria II, naive CD8 T cells were FACS-sorted as CD8+CD4-CCR7+CD45RA+ and collected into RLT Plus buffer. Roughly ten TCR copies' worth of Jurkat RNA were spiked into roughly 19,000-1,000,000 naive CD8 T cell samples to test detection sensitivity. Enrichment of CD8 T cells was performed with RosetteSep CD8+ T Cell Enrichment Cocktail and Ficoll-Paque, after which ACK red cell lysis was carried out. These data are taken from a study of molecular identifiers for immune sequencing clone quantification (dated by TCRdb to 2017 to 2018). For context, the study as a whole: For a replicate experiment, RNA from roughly 18,000 or 92,000 naive CD8 T cells was divided into five aliquots, and four of the five aliquots were sequenced. The study was a methods study using CD8 T cells to benchmark molecular-identifier clustering-based TCR repertoire sequencing (MIDCIRS) and TCR RNA copy counting. The investigation overall reported the following: Highly expanded clone sizes could be underestimated because identical TCR molecules may share a barcode. About three recovered TCR RNA copies per cell were obtained by modeling, versus roughly 10 by digital PCR, implying a capture efficiency of approximately 30%. Spiked-in Jurkat TCR RNA equivalent to a single cell was reported to be detectable even among 850,000 to 1,000,000 naive CD8 T cells. The naive libraries included spiked-in Jurkat TCR RNA (roughly eleven copies' worth), and this Jurkat TCR RNA is not part of the donor repertoire. In CMV-specific effector cells, over 97% of molecules were held by clones above 20 RNA copies, whereas under 1% of molecules were held by such clones in naive cells. When barcode sub-clustering was omitted, TCR diversity was inflated by chimeric consensus sequences, with chimeras reaching as high as 47%.

Including the terminal cysteine and phenylalanine, the CDR3 comprises 13 residues. This entry keeps only the CDR3 DNA: 39 bases, framed from base 1. Based on the germline V gene, the CDR1 and CDR2 sequences are ENHRY and SYGVKD. V has 10 bases trimmed and J has 5 bases trimmed; junction bases matching no gene number 11. The library came from PCR. The listed sequencing device is Illumina HiSeq 4000. Bulk TCR libraries were made following a previously described method, with the TCR primers given in Table S5. Purification of total RNA was performed with the Qiagen AllPrep DNA/RNA kit. Reads from multiple sequencing runs of the same library were pooled before analysis. In the authors' own workflow: Only reads with exact TCR constant sequence were kept, trimmed to 150 nt, and grouped by their 12-nt molecular barcodes. Within each barcode group, reads were sub-clustered at a 15% Levenshtein threshold, and quality-weighted consensus sequences were built per RNA molecule. Non-functional sequences were removed, as were lower-count sequences one edit away from another. On the basis of fitting two negative binomial distributions, barcode sub-clusters with fewer than 20% of the maximum read count were discarded. The public reads were run again by TCRdb, first through fastp at Q25 and then through MiXCR, and only productive beta chains were kept. Entries that share a CDR3 protein sequence are merged under the most common genes and DNA. None of the V and J calls come from the authors' own analysis; TCRdb made them. The sample records more than 450,000 distinct CDR3 sequences, around 21% of which are singletons. The ten largest clones represent around 0.84% of the sample.

The clonotype was recovered from a human donor in good health. Some libraries in this study had Jurkat cell RNA spiked in. The sequence joins TRBV10-3 to TRBJ2-7; 7 bases in the junction line up with TRBD2. The material sequenced was naive CD8+ T cells from blood, with Jurkat cell RNA spiked in. The sample's cell subset or site, from its label and the paper: FACS-sorted CD8+CD4-CCR7+CD45RA+ naive T cells. Read as DNA, the sequence is TGTGCCACCGTAGAAGCGGGATCCCACGAGCAGTACTTC. Its coded protein is CATVEAGSHEQYF.